This T cell receptor (beta chain) was sequenced for a study of T cells in Graves' hyperthyroidism and ophthalmopathy. From RNA transcripts, TCR beta CDR3 regions were amplified. TCR CDR3 regions were first amplified by RT-PCR with HTBI primers. TCRdb ran MiXCR on the multiplex PCR reads and lists one entry per CDR3 protein. The sample has roughly 710,000 distinct CDR3 sequences, about a third seen once. Patients were excluded because of uncontrolled infection, other autoimmune disease, pregnancy or lactation. Fresh peripheral blood, 7.5 to 10 ml of it, supplied the PBMCs. The germline V gene encodes CDR1 SSHAT and CDR2 FNYEAQ (reference sequence). This CDR3 is built from 15 residues. This clonotype was counted at least ten times. One end of the junction is discordant with germline, which a read error may explain.

The sample comprised blood. V is TRBV7-7 and J is TRBJ2-5, with D maybe TRBD1 (6 bases). This sequence was found in a woman in her forties with Graves' hyperthyroidism. The CDR3 DNA reads as TGTGCTAGCAGCTCCTCCTCGGACAGACTAGAGACCCAGTACTTC. The encoded protein is CASSSSSDRLETQYF.